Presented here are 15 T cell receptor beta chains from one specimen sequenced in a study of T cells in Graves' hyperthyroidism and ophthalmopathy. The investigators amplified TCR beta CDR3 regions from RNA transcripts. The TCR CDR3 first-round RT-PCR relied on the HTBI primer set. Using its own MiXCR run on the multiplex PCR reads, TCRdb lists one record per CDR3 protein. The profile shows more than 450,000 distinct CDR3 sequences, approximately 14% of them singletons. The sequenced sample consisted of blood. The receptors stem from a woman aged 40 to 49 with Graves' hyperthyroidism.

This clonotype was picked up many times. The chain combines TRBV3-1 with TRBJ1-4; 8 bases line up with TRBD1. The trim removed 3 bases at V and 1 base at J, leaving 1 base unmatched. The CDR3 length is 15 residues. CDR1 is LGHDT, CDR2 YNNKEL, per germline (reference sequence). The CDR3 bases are TGTGCCAGCAGCCATACAGGGGGAACTAATGAAAAACTGTTTTTT. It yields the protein CASSHTGGTNEKLFF.

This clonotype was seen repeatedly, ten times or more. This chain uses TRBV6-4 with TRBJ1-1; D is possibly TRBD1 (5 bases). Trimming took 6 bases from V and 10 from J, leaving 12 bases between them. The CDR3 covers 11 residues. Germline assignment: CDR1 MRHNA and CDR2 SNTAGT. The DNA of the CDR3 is TGTGCCAGCAGAAATACAGGAGGAGCTTTCTTT. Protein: CASRNTGGAFF.

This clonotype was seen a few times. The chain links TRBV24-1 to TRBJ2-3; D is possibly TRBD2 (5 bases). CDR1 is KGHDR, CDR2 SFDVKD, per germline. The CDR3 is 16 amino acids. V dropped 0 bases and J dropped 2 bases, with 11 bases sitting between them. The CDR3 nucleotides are TGTGCCACCAGTGATTTGGCTAGCAGAAACACAGATACGCAGTATTTT. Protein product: CATSDLASRNTDTQYF.

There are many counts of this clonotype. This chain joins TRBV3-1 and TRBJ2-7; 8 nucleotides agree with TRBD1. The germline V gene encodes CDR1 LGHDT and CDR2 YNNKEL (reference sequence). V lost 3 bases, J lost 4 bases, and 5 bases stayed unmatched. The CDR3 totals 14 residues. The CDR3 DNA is TGTGCCAGCAGCCACAGGGGGCGATCATACGAGCAGTACTTC. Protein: CASSHRGRSYEQYF.

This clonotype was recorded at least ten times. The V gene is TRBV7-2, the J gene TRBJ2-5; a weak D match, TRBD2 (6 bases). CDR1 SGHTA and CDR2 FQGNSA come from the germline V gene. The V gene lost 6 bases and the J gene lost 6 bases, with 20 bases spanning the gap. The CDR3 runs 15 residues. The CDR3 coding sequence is TGTGCCAGCAGACCGACCGGGACTGGGGAGAAGACCCAGTACTTC. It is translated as CASRPTGTGEKTQYF. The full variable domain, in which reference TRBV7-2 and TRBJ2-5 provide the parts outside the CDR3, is GAGVSQSPSNKVTEKGKDVELRCDPISGHTALYWYRQSLGQGLEFLIYFQGNSAPDKSGLPSDRFSAERTGGSVSTLTIQRTQQEDSAVYLCASRPTGTGEKTQYFGPGTRLLVL.

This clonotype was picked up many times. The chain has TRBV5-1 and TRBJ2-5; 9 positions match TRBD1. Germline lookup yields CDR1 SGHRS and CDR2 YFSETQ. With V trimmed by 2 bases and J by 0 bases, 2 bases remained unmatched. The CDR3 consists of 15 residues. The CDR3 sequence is CASSFGDRDQETQYF. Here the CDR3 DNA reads TGCGCCAGCAGCTTTGGGGACAGGGACCAAGAGACCCAGTACTTC.

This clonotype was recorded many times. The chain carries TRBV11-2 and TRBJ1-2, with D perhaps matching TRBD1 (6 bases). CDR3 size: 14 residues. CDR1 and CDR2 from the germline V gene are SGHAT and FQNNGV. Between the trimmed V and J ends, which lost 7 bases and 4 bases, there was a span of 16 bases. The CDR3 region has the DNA TGTGCCAGCACTCCCACGACAGGCACCTATGGCTACACCTTC. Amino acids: CASTPTTGTYGYTF.

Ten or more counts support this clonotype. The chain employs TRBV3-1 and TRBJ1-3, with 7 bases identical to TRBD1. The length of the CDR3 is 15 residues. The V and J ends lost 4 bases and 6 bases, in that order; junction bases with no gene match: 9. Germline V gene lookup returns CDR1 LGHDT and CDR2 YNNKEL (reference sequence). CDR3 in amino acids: CASSPETGIKNTIYF. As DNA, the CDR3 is TGTGCCAGCAGCCCCGAGACAGGGATAAAAAACACCATATATTTT.

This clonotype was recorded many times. The CDR3 DNA is TGTGCCAGCAGCTTAATAGTTTTGGCGTCAGATACGCAGTATTTT. This translates into CASSLIVLASDTQYF. The rearrangement joins TRBV7-9 to TRBJ2-3; D is unclear. The V end was cut by 2 bases, the J end by 4 bases, with 13 bases between. This CDR3 region has 15 residues. Per the germline V gene, CDR1 is SEHNR and CDR2 is FQNEAQ (reference sequence). The full variable domain, with the rest looked up from reference TRBV7-9 and TRBJ2-3, is DTGVSQNPRHKITKRGQNVTFRCDPISEHNRLYWYRQTLGQGPEFLTYFQNEAQLEKSRLLSDRFSAERPKGSFSTLEIQRTEQGDSAMYLCASSLIVLASDTQYFGPGTRLTVL.

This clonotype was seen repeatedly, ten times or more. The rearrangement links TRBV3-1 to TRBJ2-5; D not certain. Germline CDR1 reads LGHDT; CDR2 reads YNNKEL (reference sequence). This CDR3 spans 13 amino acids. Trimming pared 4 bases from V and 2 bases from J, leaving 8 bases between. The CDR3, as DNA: TGTGCCAGCAGCCCCGTCGCACAAGAGACCCAGTACTTC. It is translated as CASSPVAQETQYF.

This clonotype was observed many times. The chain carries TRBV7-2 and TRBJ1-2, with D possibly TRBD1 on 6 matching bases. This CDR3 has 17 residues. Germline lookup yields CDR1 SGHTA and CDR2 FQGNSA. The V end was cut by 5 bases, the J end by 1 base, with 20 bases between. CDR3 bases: TGTGCCAGCAGCCTTCGAGCAGGGGTAGCCTTTAACTATGGCTACACCTTC. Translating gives CASSLRAGVAFNYGYTF.

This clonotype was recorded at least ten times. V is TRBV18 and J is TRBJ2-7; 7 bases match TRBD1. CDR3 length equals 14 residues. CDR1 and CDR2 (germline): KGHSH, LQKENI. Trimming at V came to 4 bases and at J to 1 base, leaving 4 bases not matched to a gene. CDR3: CASSQLQGSYEQYF. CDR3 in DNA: TGTGCCAGCTCACAGTTACAGGGGTCCTACGAGCAGTACTTC.

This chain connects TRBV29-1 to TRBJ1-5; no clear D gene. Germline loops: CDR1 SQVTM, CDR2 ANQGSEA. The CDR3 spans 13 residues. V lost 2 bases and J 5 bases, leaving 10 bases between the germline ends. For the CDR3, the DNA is TGCAGCGTTGAACTGGACGGTGATCAGCCCCAGCATTTT. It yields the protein CSVELDGDQPQHF.

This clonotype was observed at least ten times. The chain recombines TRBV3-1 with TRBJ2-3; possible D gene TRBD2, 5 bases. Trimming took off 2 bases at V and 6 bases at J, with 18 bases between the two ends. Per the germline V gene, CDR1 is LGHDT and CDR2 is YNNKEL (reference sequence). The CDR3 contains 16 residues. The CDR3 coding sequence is TGTGCCAGCAGCCAAAAATTAGCTAGCCTGGTGGATACGCAGTATTTT. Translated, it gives CASSQKLASLVDTQYF.

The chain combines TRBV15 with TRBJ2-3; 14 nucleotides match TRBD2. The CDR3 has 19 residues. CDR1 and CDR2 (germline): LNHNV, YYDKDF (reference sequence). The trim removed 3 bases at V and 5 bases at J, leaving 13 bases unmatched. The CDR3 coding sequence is TGTGCCACCAGCAGTTACTCCGGGACTAGCGGGAGCGGGGGAGATACGCAGTATTTT. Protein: CATSSYSGTSGSGGDTQYF.